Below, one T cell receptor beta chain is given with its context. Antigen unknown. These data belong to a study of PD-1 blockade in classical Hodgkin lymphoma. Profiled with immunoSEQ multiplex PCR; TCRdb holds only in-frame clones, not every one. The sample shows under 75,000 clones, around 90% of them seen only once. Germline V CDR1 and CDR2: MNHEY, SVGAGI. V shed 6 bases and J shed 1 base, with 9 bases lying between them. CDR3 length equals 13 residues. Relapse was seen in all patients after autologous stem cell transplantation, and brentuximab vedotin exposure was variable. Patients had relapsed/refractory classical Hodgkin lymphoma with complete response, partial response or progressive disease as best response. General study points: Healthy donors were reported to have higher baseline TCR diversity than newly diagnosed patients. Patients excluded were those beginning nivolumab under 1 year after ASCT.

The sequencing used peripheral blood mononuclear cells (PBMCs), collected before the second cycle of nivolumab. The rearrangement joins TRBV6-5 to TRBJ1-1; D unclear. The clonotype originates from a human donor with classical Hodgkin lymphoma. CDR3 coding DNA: TGTGCCAGCAGCCCTGACGGGAACACTGAAGCTTTCTTT. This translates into CASSPDGNTEAFF.